A single T cell receptor (beta chain) is shown here with its context. The data derive from a study of blood T cell repertoires in COVID-19. Across the whole study: Acute and convalescent COVID-19 specimens originated in the United States, Italy and Spain. Sample material is recorded as cDNA or gDNA derived from T cells, B-cell-depleted T cells, or PBMCs.

Authors' processing steps: Reference gene primers were amplified, and this amplification served to estimate nucleated cell counts. Profiled with immunoSEQ multiplex PCR; TCRdb holds only in-frame clones, not every one. V, J and clone size derive from that table, while D and trimming were established from the DNA sequence. Of 200,000 to 250,000 clones in the sample, 83% were seen once. The Seattle site enrolled patients during active infection and followed them longitudinally. The source is a woman under 40 with COVID-19, enrolled during active disease. Sequencing was performed on peripheral blood.

CDR3: CASSVVSVGPDTQYF. For the CDR3, the DNA is TGTGCCAGCAGCGTAGTATCTGTGGGGCCGGATACGCAGTATTTT. The chain links TRBV9 to TRBJ2-3; possibly TRBD1 for D (5 bases). Trimming took 0 bases from V and 6 from J, leaving 14 bases between them. The germline CDR1 and CDR2 sequences are SGDLS and YYNGEE. This CDR3 has 15 residues.